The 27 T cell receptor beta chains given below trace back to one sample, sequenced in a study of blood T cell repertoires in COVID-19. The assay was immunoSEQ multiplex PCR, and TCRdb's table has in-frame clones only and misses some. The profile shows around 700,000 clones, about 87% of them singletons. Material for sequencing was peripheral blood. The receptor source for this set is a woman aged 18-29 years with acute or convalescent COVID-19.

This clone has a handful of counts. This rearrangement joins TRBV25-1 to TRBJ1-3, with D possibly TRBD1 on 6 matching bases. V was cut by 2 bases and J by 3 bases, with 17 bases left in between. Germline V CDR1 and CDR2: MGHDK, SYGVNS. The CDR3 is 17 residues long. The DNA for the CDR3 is TGTGCCAGCAGTGAACCCGGGACACCCCTTGTTGGAAACACCATATATTTT. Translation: CASSEPGTPLVGNTIYF.

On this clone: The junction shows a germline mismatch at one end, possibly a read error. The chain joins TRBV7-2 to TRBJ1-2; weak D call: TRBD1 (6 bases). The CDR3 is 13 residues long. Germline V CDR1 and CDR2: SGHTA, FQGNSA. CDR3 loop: CASSQQQGFGLAF. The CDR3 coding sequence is TGTGCCAGCAGCCAACAACAGGGCTTTGGTCTCGCCTTC. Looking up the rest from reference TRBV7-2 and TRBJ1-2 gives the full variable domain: GAGVSQSPSNKVTEKGKDVELRCDPISGHTALYWYRQSLGQGLEFLIYFQGNSAPDKSGLPSDRFSAERTGGSVSTLTIQRTQQEDSAVYLCASSQQQGFGLAFGSGTRLTVV.

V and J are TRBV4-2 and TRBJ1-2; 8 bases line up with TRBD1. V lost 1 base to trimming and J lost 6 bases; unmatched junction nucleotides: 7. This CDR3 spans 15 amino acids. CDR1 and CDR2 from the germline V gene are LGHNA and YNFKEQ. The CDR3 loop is CASSQGTGGKNGYTF. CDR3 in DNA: TGTGCCAGCAGCCAAGGCACAGGGGGGAAGAATGGCTACACCTTC.

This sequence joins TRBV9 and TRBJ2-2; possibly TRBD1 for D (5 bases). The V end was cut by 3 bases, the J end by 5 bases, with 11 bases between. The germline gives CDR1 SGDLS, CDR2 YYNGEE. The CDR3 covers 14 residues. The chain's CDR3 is CASSGQKYTGELFF. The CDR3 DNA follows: TGTGCCAGCAGCGGACAGAAGTATACCGGGGAGCTGTTTTTT.

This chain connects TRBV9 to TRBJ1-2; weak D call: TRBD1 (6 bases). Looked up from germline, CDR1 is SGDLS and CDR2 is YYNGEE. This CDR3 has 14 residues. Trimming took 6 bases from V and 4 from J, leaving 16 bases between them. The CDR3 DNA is TGTGCCAGCACCTCGGGCCAGGGGTTCTATGGCTACACCTTC. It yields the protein CASTSGQGFYGYTF.

The chain's CDR3 is CASSARTGEANYGYTF. The CDR3 DNA follows: TGTGCCAGCAGCGCCCGGACAGGGGAGGCTAACTATGGCTACACCTTC. The V and J genes are TRBV5-5 and TRBJ1-2, with TRBD1 matching over 9 bases. V gave up 4 bases and J gave up 0 bases; unmatched junction bases: 7. CDR1 SGHKS and CDR2 YYEKEE come from the germline V gene (reference sequence). The CDR3 spans 16 residues.

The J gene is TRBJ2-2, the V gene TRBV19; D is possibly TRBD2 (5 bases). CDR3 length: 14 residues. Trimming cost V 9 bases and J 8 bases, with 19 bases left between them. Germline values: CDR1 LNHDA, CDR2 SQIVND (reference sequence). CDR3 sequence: CASGGAWTRGELFF. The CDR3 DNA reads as TGTGCCAGCGGAGGAGCTTGGACGAGGGGGGAGCTGTTTTTT.

The CDR3 is CASSVTGQAMYEQYF. CDR3 nucleotide sequence: TGTGCCAGCAGTGTAACGGGACAGGCAATGTACGAGCAGTACTTC. V gene TRBV25-1 combines with J gene TRBJ2-7; 8 bases agree with TRBD1. Germline assignment: CDR1 MGHDK and CDR2 SYGVNS. V shed 4 bases, J shed 4 bases, and the junction held 9 bases outside the gene matches. The CDR3 runs 15 residues.

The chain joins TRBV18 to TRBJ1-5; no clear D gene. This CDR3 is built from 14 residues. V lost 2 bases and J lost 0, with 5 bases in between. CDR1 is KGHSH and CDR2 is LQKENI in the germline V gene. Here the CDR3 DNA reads TGTGCCAGCTCACCATCAGTTAGCAATCAGCCCCAGCATTTT. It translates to CASSPSVSNQPQHF.

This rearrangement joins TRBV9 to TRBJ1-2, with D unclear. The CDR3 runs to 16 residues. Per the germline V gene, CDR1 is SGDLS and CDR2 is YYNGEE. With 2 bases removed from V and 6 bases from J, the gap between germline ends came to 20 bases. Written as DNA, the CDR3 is TGTGCCAGCAGCGTCAGTGGTACGTCGGGCGGGGATGGCTACACCTTC. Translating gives CASSVSGTSGGDGYTF.

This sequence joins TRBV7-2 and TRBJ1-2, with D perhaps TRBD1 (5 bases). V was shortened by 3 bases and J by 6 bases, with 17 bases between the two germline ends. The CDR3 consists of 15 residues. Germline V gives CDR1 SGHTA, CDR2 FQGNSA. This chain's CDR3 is CASSFKNGGSHGYTF. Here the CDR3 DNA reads TGTGCCAGCAGCTTTAAGAACGGGGGATCGCATGGCTACACCTTC.

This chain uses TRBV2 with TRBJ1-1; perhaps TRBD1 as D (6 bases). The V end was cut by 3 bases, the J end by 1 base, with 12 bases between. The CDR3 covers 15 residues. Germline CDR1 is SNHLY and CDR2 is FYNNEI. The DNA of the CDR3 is TGTGCCAGCAGTGAGCAGGGGACACGGAACACTGAAGCTTTCTTT. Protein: CASSEQGTRNTEAFF. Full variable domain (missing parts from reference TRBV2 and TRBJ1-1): EPEVTQTPSHQVTQMGQEVILRCVPISNHLYFYWYRQILGQKVEFLVSFYNNEISEKSEIFDDQFSVERPDGSNFTLKIRSTKLEDSAMYFCASSEQGTRNTEAFFGQGTRLTVV.

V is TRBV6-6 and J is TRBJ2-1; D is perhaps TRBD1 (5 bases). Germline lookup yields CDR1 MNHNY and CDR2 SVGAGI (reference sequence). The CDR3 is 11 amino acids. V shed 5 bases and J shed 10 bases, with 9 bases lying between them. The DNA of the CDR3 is TGTGCCAGCAGTCATAGACAGGAGCAGTTCTTC. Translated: CASSHRQEQFF.

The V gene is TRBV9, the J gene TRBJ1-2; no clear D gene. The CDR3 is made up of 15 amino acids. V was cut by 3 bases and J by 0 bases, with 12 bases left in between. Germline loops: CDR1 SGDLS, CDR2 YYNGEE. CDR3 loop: CASSGTEWANYGYTF. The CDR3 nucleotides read TGTGCCAGCAGCGGTACAGAGTGGGCTAACTATGGCTACACCTTC.

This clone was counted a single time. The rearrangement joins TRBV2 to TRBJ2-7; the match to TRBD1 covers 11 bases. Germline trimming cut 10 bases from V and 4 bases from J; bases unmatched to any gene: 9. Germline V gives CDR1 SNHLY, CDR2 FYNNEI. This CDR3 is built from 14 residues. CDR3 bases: TGTGCCAACGCTCCGGGACAGGGGGTATACGAGCAGTACTTC. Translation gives CANAPGQGVYEQYF.

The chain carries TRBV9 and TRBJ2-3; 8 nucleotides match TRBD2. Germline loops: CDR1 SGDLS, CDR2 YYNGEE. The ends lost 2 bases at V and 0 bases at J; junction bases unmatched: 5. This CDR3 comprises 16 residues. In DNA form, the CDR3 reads TGTGCCAGCAGCGTTGGTCCTAGCGGGAGCACAGATACGCAGTATTTT. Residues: CASSVGPSGSTDTQYF.

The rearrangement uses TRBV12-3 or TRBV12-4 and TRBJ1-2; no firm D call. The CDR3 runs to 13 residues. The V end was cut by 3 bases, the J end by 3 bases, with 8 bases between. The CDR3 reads CASSFPSDYGYTF. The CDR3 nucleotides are TGTGCCAGCAGTTTTCCGTCGGACTATGGCTACACCTTC.

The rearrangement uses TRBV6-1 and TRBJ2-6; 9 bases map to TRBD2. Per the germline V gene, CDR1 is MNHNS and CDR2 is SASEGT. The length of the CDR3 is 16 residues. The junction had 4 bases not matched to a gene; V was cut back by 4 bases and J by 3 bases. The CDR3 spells CASSVSGGLGANVLTF. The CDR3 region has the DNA TGTGCCAGCAGTGTTAGCGGGGGACTTGGGGCCAACGTCCTGACTTTC.

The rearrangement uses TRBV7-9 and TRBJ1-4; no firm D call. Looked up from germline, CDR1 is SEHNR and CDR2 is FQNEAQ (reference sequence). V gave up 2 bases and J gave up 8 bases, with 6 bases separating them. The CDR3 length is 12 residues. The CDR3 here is CASSLPMEKLFF. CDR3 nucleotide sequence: TGTGCCAGCAGCTTACCTATGGAAAAACTGTTTTTT. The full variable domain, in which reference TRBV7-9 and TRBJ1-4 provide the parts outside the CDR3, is DTGVSQNPRHKITKRGQNVTFRCDPISEHNRLYWYRQTLGQGPEFLTYFQNEAQLEKSRLLSDRFSAERPKGSFSTLEIQRTEQGDSAMYLCASSLPMEKLFFGSGTQLSVL.

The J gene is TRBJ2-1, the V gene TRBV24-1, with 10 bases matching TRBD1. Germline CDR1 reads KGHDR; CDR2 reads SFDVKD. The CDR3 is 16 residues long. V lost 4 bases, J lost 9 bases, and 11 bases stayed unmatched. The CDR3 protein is CATSDPTGGHLGEQFF. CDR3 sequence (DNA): TGTGCCACCAGTGACCCGACAGGGGGCCATTTAGGTGAGCAGTTCTTC.

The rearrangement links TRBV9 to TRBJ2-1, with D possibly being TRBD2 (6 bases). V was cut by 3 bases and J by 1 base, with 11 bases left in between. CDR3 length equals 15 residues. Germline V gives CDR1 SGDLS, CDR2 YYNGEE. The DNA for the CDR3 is TGTGCCAGCAGCGGGGGGACTGGGTCCTACAATGAGCAGTTCTTC. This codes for CASSGGTGSYNEQFF.

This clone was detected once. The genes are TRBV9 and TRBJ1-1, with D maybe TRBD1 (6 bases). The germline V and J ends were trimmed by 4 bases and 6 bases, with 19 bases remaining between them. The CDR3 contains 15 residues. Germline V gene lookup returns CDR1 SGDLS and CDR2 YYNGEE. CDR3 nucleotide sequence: TGTGCCAGCAGCTACAGGGAAGCTGGGTCGGCTGAAGCTTTCTTT. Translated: CASSYREAGSAEAFF.

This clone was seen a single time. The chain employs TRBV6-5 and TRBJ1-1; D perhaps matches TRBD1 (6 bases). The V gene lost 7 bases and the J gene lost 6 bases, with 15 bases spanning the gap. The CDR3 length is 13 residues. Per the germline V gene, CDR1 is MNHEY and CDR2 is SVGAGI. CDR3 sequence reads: CASTNWGRAEAFF. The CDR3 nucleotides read TGTGCCAGCACCAACTGGGGGCGCGCTGAAGCTTTCTTT.

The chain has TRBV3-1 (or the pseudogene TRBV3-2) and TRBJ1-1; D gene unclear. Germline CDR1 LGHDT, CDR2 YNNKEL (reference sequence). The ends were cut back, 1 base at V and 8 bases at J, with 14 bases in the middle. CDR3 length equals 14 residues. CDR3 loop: CASSQGVAELEAFF. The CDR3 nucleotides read TGTGCCAGCAGCCAAGGAGTGGCGGAACTGGAAGCTTTCTTT.

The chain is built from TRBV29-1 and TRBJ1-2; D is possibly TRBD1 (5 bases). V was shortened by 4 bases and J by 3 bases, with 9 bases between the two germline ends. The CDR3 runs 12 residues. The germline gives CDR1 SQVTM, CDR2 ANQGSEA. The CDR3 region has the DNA TGCAGCGTTGTGGTAGGGGACTATGGCTACACCTTC. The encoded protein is CSVVVGDYGYTF. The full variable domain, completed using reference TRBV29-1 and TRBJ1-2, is SAVISQKPSRDICQRGTSLTIQCQVDSQVTMMFWYRQQPGQSLTLIATANQGSEATYESGFVIDKFPISRPNLTFSTLTVSNMSPEDSSIYLCSVVVGDYGYTFGSGTRLTVV.

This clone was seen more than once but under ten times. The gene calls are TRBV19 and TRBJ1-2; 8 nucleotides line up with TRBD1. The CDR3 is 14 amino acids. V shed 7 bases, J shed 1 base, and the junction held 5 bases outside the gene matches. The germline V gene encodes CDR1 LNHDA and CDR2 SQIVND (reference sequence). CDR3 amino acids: CASKETGVNYGYTF. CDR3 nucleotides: TGTGCCAGTAAAGAGACAGGGGTTAACTATGGCTACACCTTC.

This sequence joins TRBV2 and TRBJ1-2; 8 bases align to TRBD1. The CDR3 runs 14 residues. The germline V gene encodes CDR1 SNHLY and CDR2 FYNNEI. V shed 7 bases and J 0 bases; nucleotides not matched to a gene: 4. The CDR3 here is CASKQGGANYGYTF. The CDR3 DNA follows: TGTGCCAGCAAACAGGGGGGAGCTAACTATGGCTACACCTTC.